The 23 T cell receptor beta chains listed next were all sequenced from one sample in a study of shared clonotypes between healthy human individuals. Sequenced by immunoSEQ multiplex PCR; TCRdb stores in-frame clones only, minus some. The table includes around 2,000,000 clones, approximately 94% detected once. The naive CD8 fraction comprised CD45RO-negative cells positively selected for CCR7 and excluded terminally differentiated effector memory CD45RA+ cells. Sequences were obtained from naive CD8+ T cells from PBMCs. The source of these receptors is a young man in good health. Some clones in this sample may be carry-over from other donors' samples.

This sequence joins TRBV6-5 and TRBJ1-2; D gene ambiguous. CDR3 length: 14 residues. The V end was cut by 0 bases, the J end by 7 bases, with 12 bases between. Looked up from germline, CDR1 is MNHEY and CDR2 is SVGAGI. The CDR3 region has the DNA TGTGCCAGCAGTTACTCGGAGGGCCCCCTTGGCTACACCTTC. It codes for CASSYSEGPLGYTF.

The CDR3 DNA follows: TGTGCTAGTGGTTGGACAGGGGGCCCCTCTGGGGCCAACGTCCTGACTTTC. It yields the protein CASGWTGGPSGANVLTF. This chain connects TRBV12-5 to TRBJ2-6, with 11 bases aligning to TRBD1. Germline-derived CDR1 and CDR2 are LGHNT and FRNRAP. The length of the CDR3 is 17 residues. Losses at the gene ends were 4 bases for V and 0 bases for J; bases not matched to a gene: 2.

The rearrangement links TRBV28 to TRBJ2-2; D possibly corresponds to TRBD1 (6 bases). The germline V gene encodes CDR1 MDHEN and CDR2 SYDVKM. The CDR3 covers 15 residues. Trimming took off 6 bases at V and 3 bases at J, with 14 bases between the two ends. The CDR3 DNA is TGTGCCAGCAGAAAAGCCGGGACACACACCGGGGAGCTGTTTTTT. Encoded protein: CASRKAGTHTGELFF.

The rearrangement uses TRBV5-8 and TRBJ2-7, with TRBD1 matching over 11 bases. Germline lookup yields CDR1 SGHTS and CDR2 YDEGEE. There are 18 residues in the CDR3. The ends lost 4 bases at V and 2 bases at J; junction bases unmatched: 14. CDR3 DNA: TGTGCCAGCAGCCAAGGACAGGGGGCTCGACTAAACCCCTACGAGCAGTACTTC. This encodes CASSQGQGARLNPYEQYF.

The chain recombines TRBV9 with TRBJ2-5, with D perhaps matching TRBD1 (6 bases). Trimming pared 0 bases from V and 0 bases from J, leaving 9 bases between. There are 15 residues in the CDR3. CDR1 is SGDLS, CDR2 YYNGEE, per germline. The CDR3 loop reads CASSVGGQYQETQYF. CDR3 coding DNA: TGTGCCAGCAGCGTAGGAGGACAGTACCAAGAGACCCAGTACTTC.

The table lists this clone with a count of one. The gene calls are TRBV27 and TRBJ1-1; D perhaps matches TRBD1 (6 bases). This CDR3 has 15 residues. Looked up from germline, CDR1 is MNHEY and CDR2 is SMNVEV (reference sequence). Trimming took 8 bases from V and 3 from J, leaving 19 bases between them. The CDR3 DNA reads TGTGCCAGCCAGGACCGAGGGGGGGAGTACACTGAAGCTTTCTTT. It is translated as CASQDRGGEYTEAFF.

This clone was observed a handful of times. Other nucleotide sequences in the sample specify the same CDR3. The genes are TRBV6-5 and TRBJ1-1; D may be TRBD1 (5 bases). Germline V CDR1 and CDR2: MNHEY, SVGAGI. CDR3 length equals 14 residues. The V and J ends lost 0 bases and 5 bases respectively, with 10 bases between them. CDR3 residues: CASSYSEGRTEAFF. The CDR3 coding sequence is TGTGCCAGCAGTTACTCGGAGGGGAGAACTGAAGCTTTCTTT.

This clone appeared a single time. The chain employs TRBV27 and TRBJ2-1; either TRBD1 or TRBD2 may fit D (6 bases each). Trimming took off 3 bases at V and 4 bases at J, with 16 bases between the two ends. CDR1 is MNHEY and CDR2 is SMNVEV in the germline V gene (reference sequence). This CDR3 is built from 16 residues. The CDR3 DNA reads as TGTGCCAGCAGTTTGCCGGGGGCAATAGGGTACAATGAGCAGTTCTTC. Its translation is CASSLPGAIGYNEQFF.

V usage is TRBV7-8 and J usage is TRBJ2-3; 10 bases are shared with TRBD2. This CDR3 spans 16 amino acids. Germline CDR1 reads SGHVS; CDR2 reads FQNEAQ. V lost 9 bases, J lost 3 bases, and 12 bases stayed unmatched. CDR3 DNA: TGTGCCAGTCAGCCTGAGCGGGAGGGCCCAACAGATACGCAGTATTTT. Protein sequence: CASQPEREGPTDTQYF.

The count of this clone is one. V is TRBV5-1 and J is TRBJ1-2; TRBD1 matches at 9 bases. The length of the CDR3 is 16 residues. Germline values: CDR1 SGHRS, CDR2 YFSETQ. The J segment lost 3 bases and the V segment lost 3 bases, leaving 9 bases of the junction unmatched. The CDR3 loop reads CASSSWGQGRDYGYTF. In DNA, the CDR3 is TGCGCCAGCAGCTCCTGGGGACAGGGCAGGGACTATGGCTACACCTTC.

The chain employs TRBV6-5 and TRBJ1-1, with D possibly TRBD1 on 6 matching bases. The germline gives CDR1 MNHEY, CDR2 SVGAGI. With 6 bases removed from V and 5 bases from J, the gap between germline ends came to 16 bases. The CDR3 length is 14 residues. The CDR3 here is CASRAGDTRTEAFF. CDR3 coding DNA: TGTGCCAGCAGAGCCGGGGACACCCGGACTGAAGCTTTCTTT.

Concerning this clone itself: Within the sample, other DNA sequences also encode this same CDR3. V and J are TRBV29-1 and TRBJ2-7; D remains unclear. This CDR3 has 11 residues. Germline CDR1 reads SQVTM; CDR2 reads ANQGSEA. V was clipped by 2 bases and J by 4 bases, with 6 bases between them. DNA for the CDR3: TGCAGCGTTGAATCCCGGTACGAGCAGTACTTC. Amino acid sequence: CSVESRYEQYF.

The gene calls are TRBV29-1 and TRBJ1-1; tentative D call: TRBD1 (5 bases). The CDR3 is 12 residues long. V was pared by 7 bases and J by 6 bases, with 15 bases between. The germline V gene has CDR1 SQVTM and CDR2 ANQGSEA. CDR3 nucleotide sequence: TGCAGCGGAGGAGGAGGGGTGGCTGAAGCTTTCTTT. Translation: CSGGGGVAEAFF.

This chain connects TRBV27 to TRBJ1-5, with D hard to call. The CDR3 covers 16 residues. Germline assignment: CDR1 MNHEY and CDR2 SMNVEV (reference sequence). V gave up 3 bases and J gave up 0 bases, with 12 bases separating them. The CDR3 loop is CASSFVFGDSNQPQHF. The CDR3 DNA sequence: TGTGCCAGCAGTTTTGTTTTCGGGGATAGCAATCAGCCCCAGCATTTT.

CDR3 nucleotides: TGTGCCAGCAGCCACTCGACCGCGAGCCACGAGCAGTACTTC. Translating gives CASSHSTASHEQYF. The chain couples TRBV7-7 to TRBJ2-7; D ambiguous. Trimming took off 5 bases at V and 5 bases at J, with 16 bases between the two ends. The germline CDR1 and CDR2 sequences are SSHAT and FNYEAQ (reference sequence). The CDR3 extends over 14 amino acids.

The rearrangement joins TRBV4-1 to TRBJ1-5; 11 bases map to TRBD1. CDR1 is MGHRA, CDR2 YSYEKL, per germline. This CDR3 contains 15 residues. The trim removed 1 base at V and 11 bases at J, leaving 7 bases unmatched. The CDR3 region is CASSQGTGGNEAQHF. The CDR3 nucleotides are TGCGCCAGCAGCCAAGGGACAGGGGGCAATGAGGCCCAGCATTTT.

The chain couples TRBV9 to TRBJ2-3; 7 bases are a match to TRBD2. The germline CDR1 and CDR2 sequences are SGDLS and YYNGEE. The CDR3 loop spans 16 amino acids. V shed 4 bases, J shed 3 bases, and the junction held 11 bases outside the gene matches. CDR3 DNA: TGTGCCAGCAGCCAAACGTCGGGGGGAGGGACAGATACGCAGTATTTT. Protein: CASSQTSGGGTDTQYF.

This chain links TRBV9 with TRBJ2-1; D ambiguous. The V gene lost 0 bases and the J gene lost 9 bases, with 13 bases spanning the gap. Germline V gene data show CDR1 as SGDLS and CDR2 as YYNGEE. CDR3 length: 14 residues. Written as DNA, the CDR3 is TGTGCCAGCAGCGTAGAAGGCGGCTCAAGTGAGCAGTTCTTC. This sequence encodes CASSVEGGSSEQFF.

A word on this clone: Compared with germline, one end of the junction differs, possibly owing to a read error. The chain has TRBV27 and TRBJ2-1; 7 bases map to TRBD2. The CDR3 has 16 amino acids. Germline V gene data show CDR1 as MNHEY and CDR2 as SMNVEV (reference sequence). The CDR3 region has the DNA TGTGCCAGCAGTTTCTGGGGAGGGCTCTCCAACAATGAGCAGTTCTTC. Residues: CASSFWGGLSNNEQFF.

The V gene is TRBV7-9, the J gene TRBJ2-7; D may match TRBD1 or TRBD2 (5 bases each). Germline V gene sequence: CDR1 SEHNR, CDR2 FQNEAQ (reference sequence). The CDR3 runs to 14 residues. V was clipped by 6 bases and J by 2 bases, with 14 bases between them. As DNA, the CDR3 is TGTGCCAGCAGTTTACGGGACGGAACCTACGAGCAGTACTTC. Encoded protein: CASSLRDGTYEQYF. Using reference TRBV7-9 and TRBJ2-7 for the parts outside the CDR3, the full variable domain is DTGVSQNPRHKITKRGQNVTFRCDPISEHNRLYWYRQTLGQGPEFLTYFQNEAQLEKSRLLSDRFSAERPKGSFSTLEIQRTEQGDSAMYLCASSLRDGTYEQYFGPGTRLTVT.

The chain couples TRBV5-6 to TRBJ2-1, with 12 bases identical to TRBD2. Losses at the gene ends were 4 bases for V and 15 bases for J; bases not matched to a gene: 8. This CDR3 contains 13 residues. In germline, CDR1 is SGHDT, CDR2 YYEEEE. In nucleotides, the CDR3 is TGTGCCAGCAGCCGCGGGACTAGCGGGTTTCGGTTCTTC. This translates into CASSRGTSGFRFF.

The rearrangement joins TRBV5-5 to TRBJ2-7; D call uncertain. Germline values: CDR1 SGHKS, CDR2 YYEKEE (reference sequence). Trimming removed 0 bases from V and 2 bases from J, with 9 bases in between. This CDR3 comprises 14 residues. The CDR3 sequence is CASSLVVRTYEQYF. The CDR3 bases are TGTGCCAGCAGCTTGGTAGTGAGAACCTACGAGCAGTACTTC.

The chain employs TRBV5-6 and TRBJ1-2; the D is unclear. The germline gives CDR1 SGHDT, CDR2 YYEEEE. The CDR3 runs 14 residues. V was clipped by 0 bases and J by 8 bases, with 14 bases between them. The CDR3 DNA reads TGTGCCAGCAGCTTGGGGAATGGAGGAGAAGGCTACACCTTC. Its protein product is CASSLGNGGEGYTF. Complete variable domain (other parts from reference TRBV5-6 and TRBJ1-2): DAGVTQSPTHLIKTRGQQVTLRCSPKSGHDTVSWYQQALGQGPQFIFQYYEEEERQRGNFPDRFSGHQFPNYSSELNVNALLLGDSALYLCASSLGNGGEGYTFGSGTRLTVV.